This T cell receptor beta chain was sequenced in a study of CD8+ T cells in alopecia areata. Whole-study findings and limits: The study found higher clonality in lesional than normal scalp, especially in alopecia totalis/universalis.

Extracted from the samples, RNA was reverse transcribed into cDNA to serve as the sequencing template. The method was immunoSEQ multiplex PCR; TCRdb's version includes in-frame clones alone and lacks a portion of them. The sample has around 210,000 clones, less than 65% seen once. Treatment in this sample: oral pan-JAK inhibitor, 5-10 mg twice daily. As to this clone: Antigen specificity is unknown.

CDR3 size: 13 residues. Trimming removed 0 bases from V and 7 bases from J, with 9 bases in between. Per the germline V gene, CDR1 is SQVTM and CDR2 is ANQGSEA. This TCR was sampled from a human donor with alopecia areata. The chain uses TRBV29-1 and TRBJ2-2, with D uncertain. The material was CD4+ T cells sorted from blood, obtained at week 4, from a patient treated with tofacitinib. Written as DNA, the CDR3 is TGCAGCGTTGAAGAACCGATCGGCGGGGAGCTGTTTTTT. Translating gives CSVEEPIGGELFF.